The rows below give T cell receptor beta chains drawn from one sample of a study of blood T cell repertoires in COVID-19. Clones were sequenced by immunoSEQ multiplex PCR, and TCRdb holds only the in-frame ones, with some missing. The sample lists over 150,000 clones, 60% to 80% occurring once. The specimen was peripheral blood. The receptors stem from a woman in her 70s with acute or convalescent COVID-19. Both conserved end residues are part of each CDR3. Each record gives: clone size, D gene, V gene, J gene, CDR3 DNA, CDR3 protein. A D gene is named only where the DNA matches it firmly. Clone sizes are given selectively: once, few, many, or a class where the clone is expanded.

-	TRBD1	TRBV11-2	TRBJ2-5	TGTGCCAGCAGCTCCACAGGGGGAGGAGAGACCCAGTACTTC	CASSSTGGGETQYF
-	TRBD1	TRBV9	TRBJ1-1	TGTGCCAGCAGCCCACCCCGGGACAGGGGCACTGAAGCTTTCTTT	CASSPPRDRGTEAFF
once	-	TRBV7-9	TRBJ1-3	TGTGCCAGCAGCCGCATAGCCGGAAACACCATATATTTT	CASSRIAGNTIYF
-	-	TRBV27	TRBJ1-6	TGTGCCAGCAGTTTAAATCAGGGGATAAATTCACCCCTCCACTTT	CASSLNQGINSPLHF
-	TRBD2	TRBV4-2	TRBJ2-2	TGTGCCAGCAGCCGTGGACTAGATTTACGACCCGGGGAGCTGTTTTTT	CASSRGLDLRPGELFF
-	TRBD2	TRBV5-1	TRBJ2-1	TGCGCCAGCAGCTTACAAAGCGGGGGCTCCTACAATGAGCAGTTCTTC	CASSLQSGGSYNEQFF
-	TRBD1	TRBV30	TRBJ2-7	TGTGCCTGGAGTGTTCACAGGGGGCCTGACGAGCAGTACTTC	CAWSVHRGPDEQYF
-	TRBD2	TRBV7-9	TRBJ2-1	TGTGCCAGCAGCTTGGGACTAGCGGGAGGCGACAATGAGCAGTTCTTC	CASSLGLAGGDNEQFF
-	-	TRBV7-3	TRBJ2-3	TGTGCCAGCAGCTTAAACGGGGGCACAGATACGCAGTATTTT	CASSLNGGTDTQYF
-	-	TRBV24-1	TRBJ2-1	TGTGCCACCAGTGATTCGTACGGGGTAGCGGCGTACAATGAGCAGTTCTTC	CATSDSYGVAAYNEQFF
-	TRBD2	TRBV10-1	TRBJ2-1	TGCGCCAGCAGTGAAAGTCTGGGACTACCTGAGAGGAATGAGCAGTTCTTC	CASSESLGLPERNEQFF
-	TRBD2	TRBV27	TRBJ2-7	TGTGCCAGCAGTTTTTATCCTCCCGGGACTAGCGGGAGTGACGAGCAGTACTTC	CASSFYPPGTSGSDEQYF
-	-	TRBV7-2	TRBJ2-5	TGTGCCAGCAGCTTAGTGGAGGGTGTCGAGACCCAGTACTTC	CASSLVEGVETQYF
-	-	TRBV12-5	TRBJ2-7	TGTGCTAGTGTTGGAAGGGGCATCTACGAGCAGTACTTC	CASVGRGIYEQYF
-	-	TRBV4-1	TRBJ2-3	TGCGCCAGCAGCCAAGCCGATAGGGAGTTCGCCACAGATACGCAGTATTTT	CASSQADREFATDTQYF
-	TRBD1	TRBV7-9	TRBJ1-3	TGTGCCAGCAGCTTCCCCGGGACAGGGCGCTCTGGAAACACCATATATTTT	CASSFPGTGRSGNTIYF
-	TRBD1	TRBV19	TRBJ2-5	TGTGCCAGTAGGAAACACCTAACAGGGGTCGGAGAGACCCAGTACTTC	CASRKHLTGVGETQYF